The rows below give T cell receptor beta chains drawn from one sample of a study of blood T cell repertoires in COVID-19. The table came from immunoSEQ multiplex PCR; TCRdb's copy has only in-frame clones and leaves some out. The sample has 120,000 or so clones; 70% to 90% are singletons. The source material was peripheral blood. Receptors originate from a man between 50 and 59 years old with acute or convalescent COVID-19. Each CDR3 is given with its conserved first and last residue. The order of the fields is CDR3 DNA, CDR3 protein, clone size, J gene, D gene, V gene. D genes are given only for firm matches. Clone size is shown for a subset of rows, as once, few, many or a class of expanded clone.

CDR3nt: TGCAGCGTTGAGACAGGGTACGACAAACTGTTTTTT
CDR3aa: CSVETGYDKLFF
abundance: NA
j_gene: TRBJ1-4
d_gene: TRBD1
v_gene: TRBV29-1

CDR3nt: TGTGCCAGCAGGGCCGCAGGTAGGAATCAGCCCCAGCATTTT
CDR3aa: CASRAAGRNQPQHF
abundance: few
j_gene: TRBJ1-5
d_gene: NA
v_gene: TRBV25-1

CDR3nt: TGTGCCAGCAGCTTAGGGGGACAGGGTTACTACAATGAGCAGTTCTTC
CDR3aa: CASSLGGQGYYNEQFF
abundance: NA
j_gene: TRBJ2-1
d_gene: TRBD1
v_gene: TRBV7-9

CDR3nt: TGTGCGGCCAGCGGGGACACAGATACGCAGTATTTT
CDR3aa: CAASGDTDTQYF
abundance: NA
j_gene: TRBJ2-3
d_gene: TRBD2
v_gene: TRBV2

CDR3nt: TGTGCCAGCAGCTTAAGGGCTAGCGGGAGCTCCTACAATGAGCAGTTCTTC
CDR3aa: CASSLRASGSSYNEQFF
abundance: NA
j_gene: TRBJ2-1
d_gene: TRBD2
v_gene: TRBV7-6

CDR3nt: TGTGCCAGCAGTTATCGAGTGAGTGGCTACGAGCAGTACTTC
CDR3aa: CASSYRVSGYEQYF
abundance: NA
j_gene: TRBJ2-7
d_gene: NA
v_gene: TRBV6-2/TRBV6-3

CDR3nt: TGTGCCACCACCCGGGGAAATAAGCTGTTTTTT
CDR3aa: CATTRGNKLFF
abundance: NA
j_gene: TRBJ2-2
d_gene: NA
v_gene: TRBV24-1

CDR3nt: TGTGCCAGCAGTTCCAGGGTAGGCGAGCAGTTCTTC
CDR3aa: CASSSRVGEQFF
abundance: NA
j_gene: TRBJ2-1
d_gene: NA
v_gene: TRBV12-3/TRBV12-4

CDR3nt: TGTGCCAGCAGCTTAGGCAGAGAGACTAGCGGGATGCAGTTCTTC
CDR3aa: CASSLGRETSGMQFF
abundance: NA
j_gene: TRBJ2-1
d_gene: TRBD2
v_gene: TRBV11-2

CDR3nt: TGTGCCAGCAAGGCAGGTCGCGGGAGCTCCTACGAGCAGTACTTC
CDR3aa: CASKAGRGSSYEQYF
abundance: NA
j_gene: TRBJ2-7
d_gene: TRBD2
v_gene: TRBV11-2

CDR3nt: TGTGCCAGCAGCTTGTTCGGGGTGTCTAATGAAAAACTGTTTTTT
CDR3aa: CASSLFGVSNEKLFF
abundance: NA
j_gene: TRBJ1-4
d_gene: NA
v_gene: TRBV5-5

CDR3nt: TGTGCCAGCAGACCTGGACAGATCCATTCACCCCTCCACTTT
CDR3aa: CASRPGQIHSPLHF
abundance: NA
j_gene: TRBJ1-6
d_gene: NA
v_gene: TRBV7-2

CDR3nt: TGTGCCAGCAGTTTAGGCGGGGGCTCCTACAATGAGCAGTTCTTC
CDR3aa: CASSLGGGSYNEQFF
abundance: NA
j_gene: TRBJ2-1
d_gene: TRBD2
v_gene: TRBV27

CDR3nt: TGTGCCAGTAGTCCTGCGGGCCCTTATGGCTACACCTTC
CDR3aa: CASSPAGPYGYTF
abundance: NA
j_gene: TRBJ1-2
d_gene: NA
v_gene: TRBV19

CDR3nt: TGTGCCAGCAGCCCATCGGGGGGTTTGGGCACTGAAGCTTTCTTT
CDR3aa: CASSPSGGLGTEAFF
abundance: NA
j_gene: TRBJ1-1
d_gene: NA
v_gene: TRBV11-2

CDR3nt: TGTGCCAGCAGTTTCCTAGCGGGAGGGGACTCCTCTGGGGCCAACGTCCTGACTTTC
CDR3aa: CASSFLAGGDSSGANVLTF
abundance: NA
j_gene: TRBJ2-6
d_gene: TRBD2
v_gene: TRBV6-2/TRBV6-3

CDR3nt: TGTGCCGACGGGCTCATGGAATGGCGGGGGAATGAGCAGTTCTTC
CDR3aa: CADGLMEWRGNEQFF
abundance: NA
j_gene: TRBJ2-1
d_gene: TRBD2
v_gene: TRBV6-6

CDR3nt: TGTGCCAGCAGCTTCCTAAATCAGCCCCAGCATTTT
CDR3aa: CASSFLNQPQHF
abundance: NA
j_gene: TRBJ1-5
d_gene: NA
v_gene: TRBV5-6

CDR3nt: TGCGCCAGCAGCTTGGGCGGGGACACTAATGAAAAACTGTTTTTT
CDR3aa: CASSLGGDTNEKLFF
abundance: NA
j_gene: TRBJ1-4
d_gene: NA
v_gene: TRBV5-1

CDR3nt: TGTGCCAGCAGTTTGGACTACCGTACCGGGGAGCTGTTTTTT
CDR3aa: CASSLDYRTGELFF
abundance: NA
j_gene: TRBJ2-2
d_gene: NA
v_gene: TRBV6-4

CDR3nt: TGTGCCAGCAGCGCAGGGGCGCCAGTTCCGGAGACCCAGTACTTC
CDR3aa: CASSAGAPVPETQYF
abundance: NA
j_gene: TRBJ2-5
d_gene: NA
v_gene: TRBV11-3

CDR3nt: TGTGCCAGCAGCCAGGCGGGACTAAGCTACGCGCAGTACTTC
CDR3aa: CASSQAGLSYAQYF
abundance: NA
j_gene: TRBJ2-7
d_gene: TRBD2
v_gene: TRBV6-5

CDR3nt: TGTGCCAGCAGCGGTGGACAGTTGGGGAATTCACCCCTCCACTTT
CDR3aa: CASSGGQLGNSPLHF
abundance: NA
j_gene: TRBJ1-6
d_gene: NA
v_gene: TRBV9

CDR3nt: TGTGCCAGCAGCCTGGGACAGGCAGCGGCTGGCAATCAGCCCCAGCATTTT
CDR3aa: CASSLGQAAAGNQPQHF
abundance: NA
j_gene: TRBJ1-5
d_gene: TRBD1
v_gene: TRBV11-2

CDR3nt: TGTGCCAGCCCGGATAGACAAAGGGGGTCCTACTCCCGAGAGCAGTACTTC
CDR3aa: CASPDRQRGSYSREQYF
abundance: NA
j_gene: TRBJ2-7
d_gene: NA
v_gene: TRBV21-1

CDR3nt: TGTGCTAGTGGTTTGGTACGCTTGGGCACAACGAACACCGGGGAGCTGTTTTTT
CDR3aa: CASGLVRLGTTNTGELFF
abundance: NA
j_gene: TRBJ2-2
d_gene: NA
v_gene: TRBV12-5

CDR3nt: TGTGCCAGCAGACTCGACAGGGTCTCCTACAATGAGCAGTTCTTC
CDR3aa: CASRLDRVSYNEQFF
abundance: NA
j_gene: TRBJ2-1
d_gene: TRBD1
v_gene: TRBV7-9

CDR3nt: TGCAGCGTTGTGGGGGGTCTGGGAGATGGCTACACCTTC
CDR3aa: CSVVGGLGDGYTF
abundance: NA
j_gene: TRBJ1-2
d_gene: NA
v_gene: TRBV29-1

CDR3nt: TGTGCCAGTATGGACAGTACAGCCAAAAACATTCAGTACTTC
CDR3aa: CASMDSTAKNIQYF
abundance: NA
j_gene: TRBJ2-4
d_gene: NA
v_gene: TRBV19

CDR3nt: TGTGCCTGGAGTATCGGACGGGAGGGTGAGCAGTACTTC
CDR3aa: CAWSIGREGEQYF
abundance: NA
j_gene: TRBJ2-7
d_gene: TRBD2
v_gene: TRBV30

CDR3nt: TGTGCCAGCAGTTCAAGGACAGGCGTAATGTATGGCTACACCTTC
CDR3aa: CASSSRTGVMYGYTF
abundance: NA
j_gene: TRBJ1-2
d_gene: TRBD1
v_gene: TRBV27

CDR3nt: TGTGCCTGGAGTTCAAGGGACAGGGGATGGCAGCCCCAGCATTTT
CDR3aa: CAWSSRDRGWQPQHF
abundance: few
j_gene: TRBJ1-5
d_gene: TRBD1
v_gene: TRBV30

CDR3nt: TGTGCCAGCTCACCAGGGACAGGGTACAATGAGCAGTTCTTC
CDR3aa: CASSPGTGYNEQFF
abundance: NA
j_gene: TRBJ2-1
d_gene: TRBD1
v_gene: TRBV18

CDR3nt: TGTGCCAGCAGCTTCTTCGACAGGGATCGCTATGGCTACACCTTC
CDR3aa: CASSFFDRDRYGYTF
abundance: NA
j_gene: TRBJ1-2
d_gene: TRBD1
v_gene: TRBV5-6

CDR3nt: TGTGCCAGCAGTGAAGTCTGGGACAGAATAGCGGGAGGACAGTGGACCGGGGAGCTGTTTTTT
CDR3aa: CASSEVWDRIAGGQWTGELFF
abundance: NA
j_gene: TRBJ2-2
d_gene: TRBD2
v_gene: TRBV2

CDR3nt: TGTGCCAGTAGTGCCGGGACTAGCGGGAGGGCAGATACGCAGTATTTT
CDR3aa: CASSAGTSGRADTQYF
abundance: NA
j_gene: TRBJ2-3
d_gene: TRBD2
v_gene: TRBV19

CDR3nt: TGTGCCAGCAGGGGCGGGATACCTAGGGAGGAGCTGTTTTTT
CDR3aa: CASRGGIPREELFF
abundance: NA
j_gene: TRBJ2-2
d_gene: NA
v_gene: TRBV11-3

CDR3nt: TGTGCCAGCAGACAGGGAGTTGGAAACACCATATATTTT
CDR3aa: CASRQGVGNTIYF
abundance: NA
j_gene: TRBJ1-3
d_gene: NA
v_gene: TRBV12-3/TRBV12-4

CDR3nt: TGTGCCAGCAGGAGGTCGTACAGGGGGATCTACGAGCAGTACTTC
CDR3aa: CASRRSYRGIYEQYF
abundance: NA
j_gene: TRBJ2-7
d_gene: TRBD1
v_gene: TRBV6-5

CDR3nt: TGCGCCAGCAGACTAGCGGGAGGGCGCACCGGGGAGCTGTTTTTT
CDR3aa: CASRLAGGRTGELFF
abundance: NA
j_gene: TRBJ2-2
d_gene: TRBD2
v_gene: TRBV5-1

CDR3nt: TGTGCCAGCCGTGCGGGGAGACAATACTATGGCTACACCTTC
CDR3aa: CASRAGRQYYGYTF
abundance: NA
j_gene: TRBJ1-2
d_gene: NA
v_gene: TRBV6-6

CDR3nt: TGTGCCAGCAGTCAGGAATGGGGACAGGGGGCGAATCAGCCCCAGCATTTT
CDR3aa: CASSQEWGQGANQPQHF
abundance: NA
j_gene: TRBJ1-5
d_gene: TRBD1
v_gene: TRBV5-8

CDR3nt: TGCGCCAGCAGCCTGGGGGAGGTGGGCAATCAGCCCCAGCATTTT
CDR3aa: CASSLGEVGNQPQHF
abundance: few
j_gene: TRBJ1-5
d_gene: NA
v_gene: TRBV5-1

CDR3nt: TGTGCCAGCATCCCAGGGATTAGTCTCGCCGGGGAGCTGTTTTTT
CDR3aa: CASIPGISLAGELFF
abundance: few
j_gene: TRBJ2-2
d_gene: NA
v_gene: TRBV2

CDR3nt: TGTGCCAGCAGTTACGGGGGGGGTCAATTAAATGAGCAGTTCTTC
CDR3aa: CASSYGGGQLNEQFF
abundance: NA
j_gene: TRBJ2-1
d_gene: TRBD2
v_gene: TRBV6-5

CDR3nt: TGCGCCAGCAGCTCCGGGACAGGGGCGGGTGAGCAGTTCTTC
CDR3aa: CASSSGTGAGEQFF
abundance: NA
j_gene: TRBJ2-1
d_gene: TRBD1
v_gene: TRBV5-1

CDR3nt: TGTGCCAGCAGCAAAGAAGACAGGCCAACTAGCGGACTATACTACGAGCAGTACTTC
CDR3aa: CASSKEDRPTSGLYYEQYF
abundance: NA
j_gene: TRBJ2-7
d_gene: NA
v_gene: TRBV21-1

CDR3nt: TGTGCCAGCAGCGTAGACAGGGGGTACTCTAGAGGCTACACCTTC
CDR3aa: CASSVDRGYSRGYTF
abundance: few
j_gene: TRBJ1-2
d_gene: TRBD1
v_gene: TRBV9

CDR3nt: TGTGCCAGCAGTTTCGGGGTGGGTGAGCAGTTCTTC
CDR3aa: CASSFGVGEQFF
abundance: once
j_gene: TRBJ2-1
d_gene: NA
v_gene: TRBV2

CDR3nt: TGCAGCGTCAGAGAAGGGACAGGGAACACTGAAGCTTTCTTT
CDR3aa: CSVREGTGNTEAFF
abundance: NA
j_gene: TRBJ1-1
d_gene: TRBD1
v_gene: TRBV29-1

CDR3nt: TGTGCCAGCAGCCAACTCCCGGTGGGGACTAGTCAGAATGAGCAGTTCTTC
CDR3aa: CASSQLPVGTSQNEQFF
abundance: once
j_gene: TRBJ2-1
d_gene: TRBD2
v_gene: TRBV3-1/TRBV3-2